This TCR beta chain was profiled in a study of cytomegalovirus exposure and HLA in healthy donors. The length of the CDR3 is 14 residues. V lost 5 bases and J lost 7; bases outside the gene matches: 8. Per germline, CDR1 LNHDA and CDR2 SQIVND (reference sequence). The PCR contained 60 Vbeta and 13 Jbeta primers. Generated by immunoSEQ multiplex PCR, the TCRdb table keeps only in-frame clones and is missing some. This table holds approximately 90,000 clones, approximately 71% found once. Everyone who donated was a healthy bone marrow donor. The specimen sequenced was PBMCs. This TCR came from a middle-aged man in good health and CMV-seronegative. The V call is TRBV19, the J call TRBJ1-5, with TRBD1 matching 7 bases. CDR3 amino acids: CASSADYRGQPQHF. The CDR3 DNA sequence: TGTGCCAGTAGTGCCGACTACAGGGGACAGCCCCAGCATTTT.